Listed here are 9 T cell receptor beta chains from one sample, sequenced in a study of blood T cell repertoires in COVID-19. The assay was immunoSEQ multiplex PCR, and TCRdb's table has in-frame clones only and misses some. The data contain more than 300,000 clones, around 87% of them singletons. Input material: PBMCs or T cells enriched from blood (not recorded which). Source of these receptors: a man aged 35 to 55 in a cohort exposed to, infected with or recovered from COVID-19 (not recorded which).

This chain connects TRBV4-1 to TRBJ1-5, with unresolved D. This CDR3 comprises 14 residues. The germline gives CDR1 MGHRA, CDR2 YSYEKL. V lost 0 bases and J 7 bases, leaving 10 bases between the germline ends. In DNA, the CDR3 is TGCGCCAGCAGCCAAGATAGAGGGTGGCAGCCCCAGCATTTT. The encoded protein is CASSQDRGWQPQHF.

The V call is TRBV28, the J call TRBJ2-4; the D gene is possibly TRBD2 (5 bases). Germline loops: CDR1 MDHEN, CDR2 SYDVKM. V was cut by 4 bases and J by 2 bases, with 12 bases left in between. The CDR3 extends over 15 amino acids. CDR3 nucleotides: TGTGCCAGCAGTTCTCCTGGGAGCTCCAAAAACATTCAGTACTTC. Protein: CASSSPGSSKNIQYF.

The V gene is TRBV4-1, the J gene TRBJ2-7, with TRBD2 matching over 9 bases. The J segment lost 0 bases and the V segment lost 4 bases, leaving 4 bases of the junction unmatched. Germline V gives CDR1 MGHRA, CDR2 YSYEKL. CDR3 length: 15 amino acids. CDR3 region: CASSRTSENSYEQYF. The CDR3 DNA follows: TGCGCCAGCAGCCGGACTAGCGAGAACTCCTACGAGCAGTACTTC.

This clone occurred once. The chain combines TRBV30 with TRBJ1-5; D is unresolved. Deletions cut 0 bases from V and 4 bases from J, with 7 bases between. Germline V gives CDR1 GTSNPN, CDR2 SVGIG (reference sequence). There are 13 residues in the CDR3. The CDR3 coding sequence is TGTGCCTGGAGTGTAGCCGCGAATCAGCCCCAGCATTTT. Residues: CAWSVAANQPQHF.

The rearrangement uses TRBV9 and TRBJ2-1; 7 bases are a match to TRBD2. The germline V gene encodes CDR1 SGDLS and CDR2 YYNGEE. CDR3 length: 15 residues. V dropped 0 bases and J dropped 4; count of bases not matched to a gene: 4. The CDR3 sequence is CASSVGGRGYNEQFF. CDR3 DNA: TGTGCCAGCAGCGTAGGCGGGAGAGGGTACAATGAGCAGTTCTTC.

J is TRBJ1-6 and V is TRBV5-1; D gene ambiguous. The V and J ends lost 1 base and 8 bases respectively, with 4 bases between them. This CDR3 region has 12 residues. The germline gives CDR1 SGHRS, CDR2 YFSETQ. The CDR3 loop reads CASSLPDSPLHF. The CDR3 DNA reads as TGCGCCAGCAGCTTGCCCGATTCACCCCTCCACTTT.

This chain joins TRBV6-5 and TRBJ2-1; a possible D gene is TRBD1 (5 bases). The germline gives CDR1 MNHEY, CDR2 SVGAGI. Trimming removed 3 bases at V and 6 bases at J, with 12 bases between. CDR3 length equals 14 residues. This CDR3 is CASSYVVGVNEQFF. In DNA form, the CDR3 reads TGTGCCAGCAGTTATGTCGTAGGGGTCAATGAGCAGTTCTTC.

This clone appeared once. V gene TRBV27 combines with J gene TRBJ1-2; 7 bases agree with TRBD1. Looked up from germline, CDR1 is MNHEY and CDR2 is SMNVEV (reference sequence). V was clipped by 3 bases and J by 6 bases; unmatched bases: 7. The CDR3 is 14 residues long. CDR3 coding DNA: TGTGCCAGCAGTTTCCGGGGACAGCATGATGGCTACACCTTC. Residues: CASSFRGQHDGYTF.

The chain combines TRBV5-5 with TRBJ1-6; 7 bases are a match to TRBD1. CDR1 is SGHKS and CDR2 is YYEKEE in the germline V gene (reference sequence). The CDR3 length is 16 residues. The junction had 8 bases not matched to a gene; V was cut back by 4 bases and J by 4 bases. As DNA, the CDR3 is TGTGCCAGCAGCCTAGCGGGGACAGATTATAATTCACCCCTCCACTTT. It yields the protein CASSLAGTDYNSPLHF.